The next 10 T cell receptor beta chains were all read from a single sample in a study of control samples from healthy donors and cancer patients. Generated by immunoSEQ multiplex PCR, the TCRdb table keeps only in-frame clones and is missing some. The repertoire has tens of thousands of clones, 75% to 90% of them found once; the top ten carry over 13%. The material sequenced was PBMCs. The receptors stem from a man aged 60-69 years with head and neck cancer.

The rearrangement uses TRBV13 and TRBJ2-3; 12 bases line up with TRBD2. The germline V gene encodes CDR1 PRHDT and CDR2 FYEKMQ (reference sequence). The CDR3 runs 19 residues. Unmatched junction bases numbered 16, after V lost 5 bases and J lost 4 bases. CDR3 coding DNA: TGTGCCAGCAGCAGAGAGACAAGTTCTAGCGGGAGGGGACCAGATACGCAGTATTTT. It translates to CASSRETSSSGRGPDTQYF.

This chain connects TRBV7-2 to TRBJ2-2; TRBD1 is a possible D gene (5 bases). V was cut by 1 base and J by 4 bases, with 10 bases left in between. The germline CDR1 and CDR2 sequences are SGHTA and FQGNSA. The CDR3 contains 15 residues. CDR3 bases: TGTGCCAGCAGCTTAGTTCAGGGTGGCACCGGGGAGCTGTTTTTT. This translates into CASSLVQGGTGELFF.

This clone was found once. The chain couples TRBV9 to TRBJ2-7; D remains unclear. V dropped 0 bases and J dropped 3 bases, with 13 bases sitting between them. Per the germline V gene, CDR1 is SGDLS and CDR2 is YYNGEE. This CDR3 spans 15 amino acids. This CDR3 is CASSVATDGYYEQYF. In DNA, the CDR3 is TGTGCCAGCAGCGTAGCTACTGACGGCTACTACGAGCAGTACTTC.

The rearrangement uses TRBV7-9 and TRBJ1-5, with D maybe TRBD1 (5 bases). The germline V gene encodes CDR1 SEHNR and CDR2 FQNEAQ (reference sequence). V was trimmed by 6 bases and J by 6 bases, leaving 21 bases between them. This CDR3 has 16 amino acids. The CDR3 reads CASSSRDAGNTQPQHF. The CDR3 DNA reads as TGTGCCAGCAGTAGCCGGGACGCCGGGAATACTCAGCCCCAGCATTTT.

The chain combines TRBV28 with TRBJ2-7, with 12 bases fitting TRBD2. This CDR3 comprises 15 residues. Germline-derived CDR1 and CDR2 are MDHEN and SYDVKM. The J segment lost 7 bases and the V segment lost 2 bases, leaving 6 bases of the junction unmatched. CDR3 loop: CASSLGASGRGEQYF. DNA for the CDR3: TGTGCCAGCAGTTTAGGGGCTAGCGGGAGGGGTGAGCAGTACTTC.

To note about this clone: An end of the junction differs from the germline gene, which may be a read error. The rearrangement links TRBV7-9 to TRBJ2-1; the match to TRBD1 covers 11 bases. Germline V gene lookup returns CDR1 SEHNR and CDR2 FQNEAQ (reference sequence). The CDR3 has 14 amino acids. CDR3 DNA: TGTGCCAGCAGCTTACGGACAGGGGGCGATGAGCAGCTCTTC. It translates to CASSLRTGGDEQLF. The full variable domain, in which reference TRBV7-9 and TRBJ2-1 provide the parts outside the CDR3, is DTGVSQNPRHKITKRGQNVTFRCDPISEHNRLYWYRQTLGQGPEFLTYFQNEAQLEKSRLLSDRFSAERPKGSFSTLEIQRTEQGDSAMYLCASSLRTGGDEQLFGPGTRLTVL.

The chain is built from TRBV18 and TRBJ1-4; D is undetermined. Germline CDR1 KGHSH, CDR2 LQKENI. Trimming pared 3 bases from V and 7 bases from J, leaving 12 bases between. The CDR3 is 14 amino acids. Written as DNA, the CDR3 is TGTGCCAGCTCACCGGCAGGTAGCCGTGAAAAACTGTTTTTT. It is translated as CASSPAGSREKLFF.

The chain recombines TRBV4-2 with TRBJ2-3, with a possible D match to TRBD2 (6 bases). The CDR3 runs 17 residues. Germline CDR1 reads LGHNA; CDR2 reads YNFKEQ. Between the trimmed V and J ends, which lost 4 bases and 3 bases, there was a span of 20 bases. The CDR3 protein is CASSLPGVGRGTDTQYF. DNA for the CDR3: TGTGCCAGCAGCCTACCGGGGGTAGGTCGTGGAACAGATACGCAGTATTTT.

The J gene is TRBJ2-7, the V gene TRBV19; tentative D call: TRBD2 (7 bases). V dropped 7 bases and J dropped 0 bases, with 16 bases sitting between them. The CDR3 is made up of 15 amino acids. CDR1 is LNHDA, CDR2 SQIVND, per germline (reference sequence). CDR3 loop: CASNTGRDVSYEQYF. CDR3 sequence (DNA): TGTGCCAGTAATACAGGGAGGGACGTCTCCTACGAGCAGTACTTC.

CDR3 DNA sequence: TGCGCCAGCAGCTTGGCCGCGGACATCTACGAGCAGTACTTC. Its protein is CASSLAADIYEQYF. The chain combines TRBV5-1 with TRBJ2-7, with D possibly being TRBD1 (5 bases). The CDR3 has 14 amino acids. Trimming removed 0 bases from V and 3 bases from J, with 10 bases in between. The V gene's germline CDR1 is SGHRS and CDR2 YFSETQ.